This T cell receptor (beta chain) was found in a study of T cells in Graves' hyperthyroidism and ophthalmopathy. CDR3 length equals 12 residues. Germline values: CDR1 GTSNPN, CDR2 SVGIG (reference sequence). The germline V and J ends were trimmed by 2 bases and 3 bases, with 8 bases remaining between them. This clonotype was detected only a few times. Its specificity is unknown. TCR beta CDR3 region amplification was performed from RNA transcripts. The study used the HTBI primer set for a first-round RT-PCR of the TCR CDR3. TCRdb re-called the multiplex PCR reads with MiXCR, one entry per CDR3 protein. The sample has some 620,000 distinct CDR3 sequences; 15% to 20% are singletons. Study results and limitations: Most clonotypes that expanded in the thyroid above 0.001 also showed up in blood.

Sequencing input: blood. The gene calls are TRBV30 and TRBJ2-7, with TRBD1 as a possible D gene (6 bases). The TCR originated in a woman aged 30 to 39 with Graves' hyperthyroidism. The CDR3 here is CAWSWDNYEQYF. DNA for the CDR3: TGTGCCTGGAGTTGGGACAACTACGAGCAGTACTTC. The entire variable domain, with the rest obtained from reference TRBV30 and TRBJ2-7, is as follows: SQTIHQWPATLVQPVGSPLSLECTVEGTSNPNLYWYRQAAGRGLQLLFYSVGIGQISSEVPQNLSASRPQDRQFILSSKKLLLSDSGFYLCAWSWDNYEQYFGPGTRLTVT.